A single sample is the source of the 26 T cell receptor beta chains below, sequenced in a study of metastatic and nonmetastatic thyroid tumors. Every patient was untreated before thyroid surgery. Using MiXCR, TCRdb reanalyzed the PCR reads. The sample consists of 40,000 to 55,000 clones, roughly 15% of them appearing once. Sample: blood. These receptors all come from a female donor with papillary thyroid cancer or a benign thyroid nodule (not recorded which). Some clones in this sample may be carry-over from other donors' samples.

This clone was seen repeatedly, ten times or more. The V and J genes are TRBV19 and TRBJ1-1; 8 bases are a match to TRBD1. Trimming at V came to 7 bases and at J to 3 bases, leaving 4 bases not matched to a gene. CDR1 and CDR2 (germline): LNHDA, SQIVND (reference sequence). The CDR3 loop spans 13 amino acids. CDR3: CASTLTGDTEAFF. CDR3 bases: TGTGCCAGTACTCTGACAGGGGACACTGAAGCTTTCTTT.

This clone was seen at least ten times. V usage is TRBV6-4 and J usage is TRBJ2-3; 7 bases match TRBD1. Germline CDR1 and CDR2: MRHNA and SNTAGT. V lost 5 bases and J lost 8; bases outside the gene matches: 7. This CDR3 has 13 residues. The CDR3 here is CASSSGTGVTQYF. The CDR3, as DNA: TGTGCCAGCAGTTCGGGAACAGGGGTTACGCAGTATTTT.

This clone appeared a few times. The junction differs from germline at one of its ends, possibly a read error. The chain couples TRBV27 to TRBJ2-3; 9 nucleotides agree with TRBD2. This CDR3 has 15 residues. The germline gives CDR1 MNHEY, CDR2 SMNVEV (reference sequence). The CDR3 nucleotides are TGTTCCAGCAGTCCGTTAGCGGGAGATGCAGATACGCAGTATTTT. It encodes CSSSPLAGDADTQYF.

This chain links TRBV30 with TRBJ1-4; 8 nucleotides match TRBD1. The trim removed 2 bases at V and 8 bases at J, leaving 1 base unmatched. Looked up from germline, CDR1 is GTSNPN and CDR2 is SVGIG (reference sequence). The CDR3 contains 12 residues. This chain's CDR3 is CAWSNRGEKLFF. In nucleotides, the CDR3 is TGTGCCTGGAGTAACAGGGGGGAAAAACTGTTTTTT.

This clone was found a few times. A much larger clone lies one base from this, so it may be a read error. Other DNA sequences in the sample encode the same CDR3. The genes are TRBV5-1 and TRBJ2-5; 7 bases match TRBD2. CDR3 length: 14 residues. Germline loops: CDR1 SGHRS, CDR2 YFSETQ. CDR3 region: CASSLAGRGETQYF. CDR3 DNA sequence: TGCGCCAGCAGCTTAGCGGGACGGGGAGAGACACAGTACTTC.

This clone was recorded at least ten times. This chain joins TRBV11-2 and TRBJ2-3, with TRBD1 matching over 9 bases. The germline CDR1 and CDR2 sequences are SGHAT and FQNNGV. This CDR3 has 16 residues. V shed 1 base, J shed 4 bases, and the junction held 6 bases outside the gene matches. CDR3 sequence reads: CASSLVQGATPDTQYF. The CDR3 nucleotides are TGTGCCAGCAGCTTAGTACAGGGGGCTACTCCAGATACGCAGTATTTT. Full variable domain (rest looked up from reference TRBV11-2 and TRBJ2-3): EAGVAQSPRYKIIEKRQSVAFWCNPISGHATLYWYQQILGQGPKLLIQFQNNGVVDDSQLPKDRFSAERLKGVDSTLKIQPAKLEDSAVYLCASSLVQGATPDTQYFGPGTRLTVL.

This clone was picked up many times. The chain recombines TRBV11-2 with TRBJ1-1; D is ambiguous. V was clipped by 1 base and J by 6 bases, with 3 bases between them. The CDR3 is 11 amino acids. Per germline, CDR1 SGHAT and CDR2 FQNNGV. CDR3 sequence reads: CASSLGPEAFF. The CDR3 region has the DNA TGTGCCAGCAGCTTAGGGCCTGAAGCTTTCTTT.

The J gene is TRBJ2-7, the V gene TRBV12-3 or TRBV12-4, with D unresolved. The CDR3 length is 14 residues. Trimming cost V 2 bases and J 4 bases, with 12 bases left between them. The DNA for the CDR3 is TGTGCCAGCAGTTTACATCCGGGTTCTTACGAGCAGTACTTC. This encodes CASSLHPGSYEQYF.

This clone was observed at least ten times. The chain joins TRBV5-1 to TRBJ1-2; D uncertain. The CDR3 runs to 13 residues. Per germline, CDR1 SGHRS and CDR2 YFSETQ. The ends were cut back, 0 bases at V and 4 bases at J, with 7 bases in the middle. The chain's CDR3 is CASSLEPSYGYTF. CDR3 coding DNA: TGCGCCAGCAGCTTGGAACCCTCCTATGGCTACACCTTC.

This clone was seen many times. The rearrangement links TRBV5-1 to TRBJ2-2; tentatively, D is TRBD2 (5 bases). The germline V and J ends were trimmed by 3 bases and 4 bases, with 13 bases remaining between them. CDR1 is SGHRS, CDR2 YFSETQ, per germline. CDR3 length: 15 amino acids. DNA of the CDR3: TGCGCCAGCAGCTGGGCCGGGGATATCACCGGGGAGCTGTTTTTT. Protein product: CASSWAGDITGELFF.

This CDR3 reads CASTQGHTDTQYF. CDR3 nucleotide sequence: TGTGCCAGTACACAGGGACACACAGATACGCAGTATTTT. The chain joins TRBV19 to TRBJ2-3; tentative D call: TRBD1 (6 bases). The V and J ends lost 7 bases and 2 bases respectively, with 10 bases between them. From germline, CDR1 is LNHDA and CDR2 SQIVND (reference sequence). The CDR3 extends over 13 amino acids.

This clone was counted at least ten times. The chain links TRBV12-3 or TRBV12-4 to TRBJ1-5, with D possibly TRBD1 on 5 matching bases. Trimming removed 5 bases from V and 2 bases from J, with 13 bases in between. The CDR3 runs to 15 residues. CDR3: CASSPISQGNQPQHF. CDR3 DNA sequence: TGTGCCAGCAGTCCCATTTCACAGGGCAATCAGCCCCAGCATTTT.

Here the CDR3 DNA reads TGTGCCAGCAGTTCCACCATGCGGGGCTACACCTTC. It specifies CASSSTMRGYTF. V and J are TRBV6-5 and TRBJ1-2; the D is unclear. This CDR3 contains 12 residues. Germline CDR1 and CDR2: MNHEY and SVGAGI. V was trimmed by 4 bases and J by 8 bases, leaving 11 bases between them.

There are many counts of this clone. The rearrangement uses TRBV11-1 and TRBJ2-7; 11 bases match TRBD2. The germline V gene has CDR1 SGHAT and CDR2 FQDESV (reference sequence). The CDR3 has 16 amino acids. V was pared by 1 base and J by 5 bases, with 7 bases of the junction left unmatched. The CDR3 here is CASSLGLAGGFDEQYF. Here the CDR3 DNA reads TGTGCCAGCAGCTTAGGGTTAGCGGGAGGGTTCGACGAGCAGTACTTC. Based on the CDR3 plus reference TRBV11-1 and TRBJ2-7, the full variable domain is EAEVAQSPRYKITEKSQAVAFWCDPISGHATLYWYRQILGQGPELLVQFQDESVVDDSQLPKDRFSAERLKGVDSTLKIQPAELGDSAMYLCASSLGLAGGFDEQYFGPGTRLTVT.

This clone is termed medium-sized (0.01 to 0.1%). The chain employs TRBV6-5 and TRBJ1-1; maybe TRBD1 (6 bases). The V gene's germline CDR1 is MNHEY and CDR2 SVGAGI. Trimming stripped 2 bases from V and 9 bases from J, with 16 bases between. The CDR3 extends over 14 amino acids. The CDR3 region is CASSYAGRGSKAFF. CDR3 coding DNA: TGTGCCAGCAGTTACGCTGGCAGGGGTTCGAAAGCTTTCTTT.

This clone was counted ten times or more. V and J are TRBV28 and TRBJ1-3; D is uncertain. Deletions cut 2 bases from V and 4 bases from J, with 15 bases between. The germline CDR1 and CDR2 sequences are MDHEN and SYDVKM. The CDR3 runs 16 residues. Here the CDR3 DNA reads TGTGCCAGCAGTTTAGGGTACAGTATAACCGGAAACACCATATATTTT. This encodes CASSLGYSITGNTIYF.

At least ten counts were recorded for this clone. This chain connects TRBV3-1 to TRBJ2-1, with unresolved D. Germline V gene data show CDR1 as LGHDT and CDR2 as YNNKEL (reference sequence). This CDR3 is built from 13 residues. V was pared by 5 bases and J by 6 bases, with 11 bases between. The CDR3 is CASSWPNSNEQFF. The CDR3 DNA follows: TGTGCCAGCAGCTGGCCGAACAGCAATGAGCAGTTCTTC.

This chain connects TRBV6-1 to TRBJ2-3; 9 bases are shared with TRBD2. This CDR3 comprises 16 residues. V lost 9 bases to trimming and J lost 0 bases; unmatched junction nucleotides: 10. Germline-derived CDR1 and CDR2 are MNHNS and SASEGT. CDR3 in DNA: TGTGCCAGTCGAGGGGGGCTAGCGGGGAGCACAGATACGCAGTATTTT. Encoded protein: CASRGGLAGSTDTQYF.

This clone was observed a few times. The V and J genes are TRBV7-9 and TRBJ1-2; unclear D gene. The CDR3 is made up of 12 amino acids. Germline V lookup: CDR1 SEHNR, CDR2 FQNEAQ (reference sequence). V was trimmed by 1 base and J by 10 bases, leaving 10 bases between them. CDR3 loop: CASSLVSRFYTF. In nucleotides, the CDR3 is TGTGCCAGCAGCTTAGTCAGTAGGTTCTACACCTTC.

The sample holds a few counts of this clone. V is TRBV6-2 or TRBV6-3 and J is TRBJ1-2, with D uncertain. The length of the CDR3 is 13 residues. V dropped 0 bases and J dropped 7 bases, with 9 bases sitting between them. From germline, CDR1 is MNHEY and CDR2 SVGEGT. CDR3 sequence reads: CASSYSRVVGYTF. CDR3 DNA: TGTGCCAGCAGTTACTCTCGAGTAGTTGGCTACACCTTC.

In its sample, this clone was seen a few times. The chain links TRBV6-1 to TRBJ1-2, with 9 bases identical to TRBD1. The CDR3 is 16 residues long. The germline V gene encodes CDR1 MNHNS and CDR2 SASEGT. J gave up 2 bases and V 0 bases, and 4 bases lay outside the gene matches. The CDR3 protein is CASSEAGDRVNYGYTF. The CDR3 DNA follows: TGTGCCAGCAGTGAAGCAGGGGACAGGGTGAACTATGGCTACACCTTC.

The V and J genes are TRBV7-3 and TRBJ1-2, with 7 bases aligning to TRBD1. This CDR3 region has 14 residues. From germline, CDR1 is SGHTA and CDR2 FQGTGA. Unmatched junction bases numbered 6, after V lost 6 bases and J lost 2 bases. CDR3 DNA sequence: TGTGCCAGCAGGTCGACAGGGAAAAACTATGGCTACACCTTC. Protein: CASRSTGKNYGYTF.

The chain carries TRBV5-1 and TRBJ2-2; D call uncertain. The germline V gene has CDR1 SGHRS and CDR2 YFSETQ. The CDR3 covers 15 residues. V was clipped by 1 base and J by 6 bases, with 13 bases between them. The CDR3 sequence is CASSLLGNLPGELFF. For the CDR3, the DNA is TGCGCCAGCAGCTTGTTGGGGAATCTCCCCGGGGAGCTGTTTTTT.

The chain couples TRBV19 to TRBJ1-2; perhaps TRBD1 as D (6 bases). This CDR3 spans 16 amino acids. V lost 2 bases to trimming and J lost 4 bases, with 17 bases between them. Germline CDR1 is LNHDA and CDR2 is SQIVND (reference sequence). CDR3 sequence reads: CASSINAGVASYGYTF. Written as DNA, the CDR3 is TGTGCCAGTAGTATAAACGCAGGGGTCGCGTCCTATGGCTACACCTTC.

The chain is built from TRBV6-1 and TRBJ2-3, with 11 nucleotides matching TRBD2. Germline V gives CDR1 MNHNS, CDR2 SASEGT. V was clipped by 8 bases and J by 4 bases; unmatched bases: 5. This CDR3 contains 14 residues. The CDR3 protein is CASGGTSGSDTQYF. The CDR3 DNA follows: TGTGCCAGCGGGGGGACTAGCGGATCAGATACGCAGTATTTT.

The table lists this clone with many counts. The chain carries TRBV7-2 and TRBJ1-1; possibly TRBD1 for D (5 bases). Germline lookup yields CDR1 SGHTA and CDR2 FQGNSA. Between the trimmed V and J ends, which lost 5 bases and 9 bases, there was a span of 13 bases. The CDR3 runs to 12 residues. For the CDR3, the DNA is TGTGCCAGCAGCGGCGACGGGACCAAAGCTTTCTTT. It codes for CASSGDGTKAFF.